This TCR beta chain emerged from a study of chemoradiotherapy in HPV16-positive cancers. Study-level information: Two HPV16-positive patients' cells yielded candidate HPV-specific clones and common motifs. Study findings and constraints: Non-HPV-specific T cells did not expand in tumors during treatment, whereas candidate HPV-specific clones and E7-related motifs did.

The protocol was immunoSEQ multiplex PCR, while the TCRdb copy is restricted to in-frame clones and leaves out a portion. This table holds fewer than 15,000 clones, roughly 61% found once. Repeated repertoire sampling spanned the course of chemoradiotherapy. This CDR3 has 15 residues. Germline values: CDR1 SGHNT, CDR2 YYREEE (reference sequence). Trimming stripped 4 bases from V and 1 base from J, with 14 bases between. Turning to this clone: Its matching antigen is unknown.

The TCR originated in a human donor with HPV-associated anogenital cancer. The chain links TRBV5-4 to TRBJ1-1; perhaps TRBD1 as D (5 bases). Sample acquisition took place from a patient who underwent chemoradiotherapy. The CDR3 bases are TGTGCCAGCAGCCCGAAGGTTGGGGGGAACACTGAAGCTTTCTTT. This translates into CASSPKVGGNTEAFF.